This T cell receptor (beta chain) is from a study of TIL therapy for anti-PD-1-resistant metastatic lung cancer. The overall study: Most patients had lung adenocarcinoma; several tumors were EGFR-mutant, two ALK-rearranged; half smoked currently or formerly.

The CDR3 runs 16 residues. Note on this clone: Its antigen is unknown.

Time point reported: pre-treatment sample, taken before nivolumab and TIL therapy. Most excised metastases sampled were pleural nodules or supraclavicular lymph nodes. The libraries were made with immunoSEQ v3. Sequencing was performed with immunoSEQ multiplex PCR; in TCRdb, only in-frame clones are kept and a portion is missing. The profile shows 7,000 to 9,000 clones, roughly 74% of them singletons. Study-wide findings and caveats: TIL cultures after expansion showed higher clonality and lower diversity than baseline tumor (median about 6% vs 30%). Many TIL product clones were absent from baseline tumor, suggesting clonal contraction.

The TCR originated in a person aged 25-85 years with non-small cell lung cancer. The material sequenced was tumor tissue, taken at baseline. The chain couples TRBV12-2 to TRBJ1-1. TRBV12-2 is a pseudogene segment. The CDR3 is CASRLAGGHLNTEAFF. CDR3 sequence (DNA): TGTGCAAGTCGCTTAGCGGGGGGACACCTGAACACTGAAGCTTTCTTT.